This T cell receptor beta chain is drawn from a study of T cell clonality in common variable immunodeficiency. The study, taken as a whole, reports: Repertoire-complication correlations in CVID were limited by patient heterogeneity. Reportedly, TCR beta sequences from common variable immunodeficiency showed fewer deletions and N-nucleotide insertions. TCRbeta clonality was increased in CVID versus healthy controls.

Control and CVID samples contributed equal amounts of genomic DNA. TCRdb's copy holds only in-frame clones and misses some; the assay was immunoSEQ multiplex PCR. Sampling found 32,000 or so clones, none seen once. Each donor provided about 4.5 to 8.5 ml of heparinized whole blood. This CDR3 comprises 12 residues. CDR1 and CDR2 (germline): SEHNR, FQNEAQ (reference sequence). Regarding this clone: Its antigen is unidentified. Its ends do not fully match the called genes, so a read error is possible. The CDR3 is cut off 3 residues early in the read; its end comes from the germline J gene.

What was sequenced was peripheral blood mononuclear cells. The sequence came from a human donor with common variable immunodeficiency. The gene calls are TRBV7-9 and TRBJ1-6; no definite D call. CDR3 loop: CSSSEAGSPLHF. The CDR3 bases that were read are TGTTCCAGCAGCGAAGCGGGGTCACCC.